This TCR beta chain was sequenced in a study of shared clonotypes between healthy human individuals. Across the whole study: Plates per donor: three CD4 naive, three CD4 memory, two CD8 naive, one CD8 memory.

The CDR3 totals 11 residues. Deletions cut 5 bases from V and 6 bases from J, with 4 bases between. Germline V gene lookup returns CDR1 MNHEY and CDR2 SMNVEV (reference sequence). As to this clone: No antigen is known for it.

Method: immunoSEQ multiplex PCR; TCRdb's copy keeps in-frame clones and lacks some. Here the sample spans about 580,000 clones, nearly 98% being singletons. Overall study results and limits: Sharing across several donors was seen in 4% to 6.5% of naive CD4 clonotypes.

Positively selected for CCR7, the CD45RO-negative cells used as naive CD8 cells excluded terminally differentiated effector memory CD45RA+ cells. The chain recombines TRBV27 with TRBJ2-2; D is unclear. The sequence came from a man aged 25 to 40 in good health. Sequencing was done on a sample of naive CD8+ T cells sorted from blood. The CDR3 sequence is CASSRSGELFF. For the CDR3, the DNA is TGTGCCAGCAGTCGGTCCGGGGAGCTGTTTTTT.